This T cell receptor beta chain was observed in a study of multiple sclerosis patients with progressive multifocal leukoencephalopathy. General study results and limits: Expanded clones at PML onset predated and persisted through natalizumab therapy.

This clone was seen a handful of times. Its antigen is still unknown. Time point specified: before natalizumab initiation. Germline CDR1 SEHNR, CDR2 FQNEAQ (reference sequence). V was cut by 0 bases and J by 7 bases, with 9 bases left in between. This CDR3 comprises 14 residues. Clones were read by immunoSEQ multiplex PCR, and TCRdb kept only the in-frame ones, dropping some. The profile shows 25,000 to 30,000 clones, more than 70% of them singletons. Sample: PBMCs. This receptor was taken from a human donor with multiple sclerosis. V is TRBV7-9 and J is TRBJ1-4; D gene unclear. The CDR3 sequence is CASSLASDVEKLFF. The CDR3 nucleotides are TGTGCCAGCAGCTTAGCCTCGGACGTTGAAAAACTGTTTTTT. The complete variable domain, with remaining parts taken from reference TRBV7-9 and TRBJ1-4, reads DTGVSQNPRHKITKRGQNVTFRCDPISEHNRLYWYRQTLGQGPEFLTYFQNEAQLEKSRLLSDRFSAERPKGSFSTLEIQRTEQGDSAMYLCASSLASDVEKLFFGSGTQLSVL.